The next 20 T cell receptor beta chains were all read from a single sample in a study of human T cells and chemical hapten exposure. The sample's time point: healthy volunteer bleed at 2 weeks. The starting material, unfractionated whole blood, was used for total RNA extraction. TCRdb recomputed calls from the RACE reads with MiXCR, one row per CDR3 protein. The sample has 49,000 or so distinct CDR3 sequences, around 4.5% seen once. The material sequenced was whole blood. These receptor sequences come from a human donor in good health. Some clones in this sample may be carry-over from other donors' samples.

The chain links TRBV7-8 to TRBJ1-3; 9 bases map to TRBD1. V lost 5 bases to trimming and J lost 4 bases; unmatched junction nucleotides: 9. The germline V gene has CDR1 SGHVS and CDR2 FQNEAQ. This CDR3 is built from 16 residues. The CDR3 reads CASSPSTGGSGNTIYF. The DNA of the CDR3 is TGTGCCAGCAGCCCTTCGACAGGGGGGTCCGGAAACACCATATATTTT.

This clonotype was seen ten or more times. The rearrangement joins TRBV27 to TRBJ1-4; possibly TRBD1 for D (5 bases). CDR3 length: 13 amino acids. Trimming cost V 6 bases and J 4 bases, with 9 bases left between them. CDR1 is MNHEY and CDR2 is SMNVEV in the germline V gene (reference sequence). CDR3 coding DNA: TGTGCCAGCAGGGGGCATGGTAATGAAAAACTGTTTTTT. This translates into CASRGHGNEKLFF.

This clonotype was found a few times. The CDR3 region has the DNA TGCAGTGCTAGAGATACCAGCGGGAGTTCATCCGGGGAGCTGTTTTTT. Residues: CSARDTSGSSSGELFF. The rearrangement links TRBV20-1 to TRBJ2-2; TRBD2 aligns across 8 bases. The CDR3 runs 16 residues. After removal of 0 bases from V and 6 bases from J, the junction contained 9 bases not matched to a gene. CDR1 is DFQATT, CDR2 SNEGSKA, per germline (reference sequence).

This clonotype was detected many times. The CDR3 DNA reads TGTGCCAGCAGCTCCCCTAGCGGAGCGAACACCGGGGAGCTGTTTTTT. As protein: CASSSPSGANTGELFF. The chain combines TRBV7-9 with TRBJ2-2; 7 nucleotides align to TRBD2. The CDR3 consists of 16 residues. Losses at the gene ends were 4 bases for V and 0 bases for J; bases not matched to a gene: 5. Germline-derived CDR1 and CDR2 are SEHNR and FQNEAQ (reference sequence).

This clonotype was counted a few times. The chain couples TRBV5-1 to TRBJ2-1; perhaps TRBD2 as D (5 bases). In germline, CDR1 is SGHRS, CDR2 YFSETQ. V lost 3 bases and J lost 0, with 10 bases in between. The CDR3 runs to 15 residues. CDR3 DNA sequence: TGCGCCAGCAGCTCGGAGGTCGGCTCCTACAATGAGCAGTTCTTC. Its translation: CASSSEVGSYNEQFF.

This clonotype was observed many times. The chain carries TRBV10-3 and TRBJ2-3; the D gene is possibly TRBD2 (6 bases). Germline CDR1 ENHRY, CDR2 SYGVKD. CDR3 size: 15 residues. Deletions cut 4 bases from V and 0 bases from J, with 11 bases between. This chain's CDR3 is CAISGRDHSTDTQYF. CDR3 bases: TGTGCCATCAGTGGGCGGGATCATAGCACAGATACGCAGTATTTT.

This clonotype has a handful of counts. The chain is built from TRBV18 and TRBJ2-3; D unresolved. Germline lookup yields CDR1 KGHSH and CDR2 LQKENI. Trimming stripped 0 bases from V and 0 bases from J, with 16 bases between. The CDR3 has 18 residues. CDR3 residues: CASSPPGSLTSSTDTQYF. The DNA for the CDR3 is TGTGCCAGCTCACCACCGGGTAGCTTGACCTCTAGCACAGATACGCAGTATTTT.

Ten or more counts support this clonotype. The chain has TRBV12-3 or TRBV12-4 and TRBJ1-6; no reliable D call. Trimming cost V 2 bases and J 6 bases, with 5 bases left between them. The CDR3 totals 13 residues. The CDR3 DNA sequence: TGTGCCAGCAGTTTAACGATTAATTCACCCCTCCACTTT. Translation gives CASSLTINSPLHF.

This clonotype has ten or more counts. The CDR3 nucleotides read TGTGCCACCTTTACAGGGGGGCCCTACGAGCAGTACTTC. As protein: CATFTGGPYEQYF. The chain uses TRBV28 and TRBJ2-7; TRBD1 matches at 8 bases. Per germline, CDR1 MDHEN and CDR2 SYDVKM. The CDR3 consists of 13 residues. V was clipped by 10 bases and J by 2 bases; unmatched bases: 7.

Comment on this clonotype: A read error is possible here, since a much larger clone lies one base away. This rearrangement joins TRBV28 to TRBJ2-7; D is unclear. Per germline, CDR1 MDHEN and CDR2 SYDVKM. The CDR3 runs to 12 residues. The ends were cut back, 4 bases at V and 6 bases at J, with 10 bases in the middle. DNA for the CDR3: TGTGCCAGCAGTTCCACGCTAGGCGAGCAGTACTTC. Residues: CASSSTLGEQYF.

This clonotype has a handful of counts. The V and J genes are TRBV7-9 and TRBJ1-6; D not certain. V dropped 5 bases and J dropped 7 bases, with 15 bases sitting between them. Germline CDR1 reads SEHNR; CDR2 reads FQNEAQ (reference sequence). This CDR3 is built from 15 residues. The CDR3 DNA follows: TGTGCCAGCAGCGTGGACCGAGGAGGGAATTCACCCCTCCACTTT. Translation: CASSVDRGGNSPLHF.

The table lists this clonotype with many counts. This chain connects TRBV29-1 to TRBJ1-1, with D unclear. The CDR3 has 11 residues. CDR1 is SQVTM, CDR2 ANQGSEA, per germline. V was clipped by 3 bases and J by 2 bases, with 4 bases between them. CDR3 nucleotides: TGCAGCGTTGAGAGTAACACTGAAGCTTTCTTT. Translation: CSVESNTEAFF.

The chain carries TRBV14 and TRBJ2-1; 11 bases align to TRBD2. The V gene end was trimmed by 4 bases and the J gene end by 2 bases; junction bases not matched to a gene: 4. Germline loops: CDR1 SGHDN, CDR2 FVKESK. The CDR3 is 16 amino acids. In DNA, the CDR3 is TGTGCCAGCAGCCGAATGACTAGCGGGACCTACAATGAGCAGTTCTTC. Translating it yields CASSRMTSGTYNEQFF.

The sample holds many counts of this clonotype. The V gene is TRBV30, the J gene TRBJ2-5, with no clear D. Trimming removed 4 bases from V and 5 bases from J, with 8 bases in between. The CDR3 length is 11 residues. Germline CDR1 is GTSNPN and CDR2 is SVGIG (reference sequence). The CDR3 sequence: CAWNEAETQYF. The CDR3 nucleotides are TGTGCCTGGAACGAGGCCGAGACCCAGTACTTC.

This clonotype appeared many times. This chain connects TRBV5-1 to TRBJ1-1, with D possibly being TRBD1 (6 bases). CDR1 and CDR2 from the germline V gene are SGHRS and YFSETQ. V gave up 1 base and J gave up 1 base, with 20 bases separating them. This CDR3 is 18 amino acids long. DNA for the CDR3: TGCGCCAGCAGCTTGTGGGGGTGGGGGCAGGGGACGAACACTGAAGCTTTCTTT. The encoded protein is CASSLWGWGQGTNTEAFF.

This clonotype has ten or more counts. This sequence joins TRBV6-1 and TRBJ1-2; D is perhaps TRBD1 (5 bases). The germline V gene encodes CDR1 MNHNS and CDR2 SASEGT. The CDR3 consists of 14 residues. V lost 0 bases, J lost 8 bases, and 13 bases lay in between. The CDR3 reads CASSEASGARGYTF. The CDR3 coding sequence is TGTGCCAGCAGTGAAGCGTCCGGGGCTCGGGGCTACACCTTC.

In its sample, this clonotype was seen once. The genes are TRBV19 and TRBJ2-7; 10 nucleotides line up with TRBD2. V lost 6 bases to trimming and J lost 4 bases; unmatched junction nucleotides: 15. The CDR3 length is 17 residues. CDR1 and CDR2 from the germline V gene are LNHDA and SQIVND (reference sequence). CDR3 bases: TGTGCCAGTAGCTACGGGACTAGCGACCCTAGGGGTTACGAGCAGTACTTC. Its protein is CASSYGTSDPRGYEQYF.

This clonotype has more than one count but fewer than ten. This rearrangement joins TRBV2 to TRBJ1-5, with no clear D. Trimming removed 0 bases from V and 7 bases from J, with 10 bases in between. CDR1 SNHLY and CDR2 FYNNEI come from the germline V gene. CDR3 length: 14 amino acids. The CDR3: CASSEALGLQPQHF. In DNA, the CDR3 is TGTGCCAGCAGTGAAGCCCTGGGTCTACAGCCCCAGCATTTT.

This clonotype occurred many times. CDR3 sequence reads: CASSYGDRASEAFF. The DNA of the CDR3 is TGTGCCAGCAGTTACGGGGACAGAGCTTCTGAAGCTTTCTTT. This chain links TRBV6-5 with TRBJ1-1; 7 bases fit TRBD1. V dropped 2 bases and J dropped 6; count of bases not matched to a gene: 6. The germline V gene has CDR1 MNHEY and CDR2 SVGAGI. The CDR3 runs 14 residues.

This clonotype was seen at least ten times. The chain uses TRBV7-2 and TRBJ2-3, with 7 bases lining up with TRBD1. The length of the CDR3 is 18 residues. Trimming removed 2 bases from V and 0 bases from J; junction bases left unmatched: 11. The germline CDR1 and CDR2 sequences are SGHTA and FQGNSA. The DNA of the CDR3 is TGTGCCAGCAGCTTAAGGGCCCATACAGGGGCTAGCACAGATACGCAGTATTTT. Translation: CASSLRAHTGASTDTQYF.